This TCR beta chain was captured in a study of T cells in Graves' hyperthyroidism and ophthalmopathy. Whole-study findings and limits: Appearing also in blood were most of the thyroid clonotypes expanded above 0.001. Stable hyperthyroidism was separated from ophthalmopathy by a model based on 13 V-J features. Ophthalmopathy prediction by the model preceded onset by a median roughly 6.3 months.

This clonotype has just a few counts. Antigen unknown. Extraction of PBMCs used roughly 9.4 ml of fresh peripheral blood. The CDR3 covers 20 residues. Germline lookup yields CDR1 SGHKS and CDR2 YYEKEE (reference sequence). The V and J ends lost 4 bases and 2 bases, in that order; junction bases with no gene match: 17. Amplified TCR beta CDR3 regions derived from RNA transcripts. HTBI primers were the set used in a first-round RT-PCR of the TCR CDR3. TCRdb used MiXCR to reprocess the multiplex PCR reads, holding one entry per CDR3 protein. The sample lists around 350,000 distinct CDR3 sequences, more than 12% occurring once.

This clonotype was sampled from a woman in her twenties or thirties with Graves' ophthalmopathy. The sequenced sample consisted of blood. The rearrangement links TRBV5-5 to TRBJ2-3; 12 bases align to TRBD1. CDR3: CASSATGTGGSDDVTDTQYF. The CDR3 DNA reads as TGTGCCAGCAGCGCAACCGGGACAGGGGGCTCCGACGACGTCACAGATACGCAGTATTTT.